These 25 T cell receptor beta chains originate from one sample sequenced in a study of blood T cell repertoires in COVID-19. Profiled with immunoSEQ multiplex PCR; TCRdb holds only in-frame clones, not every one. The sample gives about 220,000 clones, roughly 84% of which show up once; approximately 6.8% is in the top ten. Sequencing was carried out using PBMCs or T cells enriched from blood (not recorded which). Every receptor here comes from a woman in her 40s who had recovered from COVID-19.

The rearrangement links TRBV28 to TRBJ2-3, with a weak D call TRBD2 (6 bases). The CDR3 extends over 15 amino acids. Trimming cost V 7 bases and J 1 base, with 15 bases left between them. Germline V gene lookup returns CDR1 MDHEN and CDR2 SYDVKM. The DNA of the CDR3 is TGTGCCAGCACCCCTCGCGCGGGGCGCACAGATACGCAGTATTTT. The encoded protein is CASTPRAGRTDTQYF. Supplemented by reference TRBV28 and TRBJ2-3, the full variable domain reads DVKVTQSSRYLVKRTGEKVFLECVQDMDHENMFWYRQDPGLGLRLIYFSYDVKMKEKGDIPEGYSVSREKKERFSLILESASTNQTSMYLCASTPRAGRTDTQYFGPGTRLTVL.

V is TRBV5-1 and J is TRBJ2-2, with TRBD1 matching over 7 bases. V lost 2 bases to trimming and J lost 2 bases; unmatched junction nucleotides: 9. From germline, CDR1 is SGHRS and CDR2 YFSETQ. This CDR3 is built from 17 residues. The CDR3 DNA sequence: TGCGCCAGCAGCTTAGTTATAGGGACAGAAAACACCGGGGAGCTGTTTTTT. It yields the protein CASSLVIGTENTGELFF.

The CDR3 sequence is CASSPLGAGGPNEQFF. DNA for the CDR3: TGTGCCAGCTCACCTTTAGGGGCGGGAGGGCCAAATGAGCAGTTCTTC. The chain couples TRBV18 to TRBJ2-1; 9 positions match TRBD2. CDR3 length equals 16 residues. V shed 3 bases, J shed 7 bases, and the junction held 10 bases outside the gene matches. Germline V gene lookup returns CDR1 KGHSH and CDR2 LQKENI.

This clone was counted a single time. The chain has TRBV27 and TRBJ1-6; D is possibly TRBD1 (6 bases). V was shortened by 3 bases and J by 7 bases, with 13 bases between the two germline ends. Germline CDR1 and CDR2: MNHEY and SMNVEV (reference sequence). The CDR3 is 15 residues long. Here the CDR3 DNA reads TGTGCCAGCAGTTTCTTCGGCAGGGGAAATTCACCCCTCCACTTT. Translating it yields CASSFFGRGNSPLHF.

This sequence joins TRBV2 and TRBJ1-5, with 8 bases that match TRBD1. The germline V gene has CDR1 SNHLY and CDR2 FYNNEI. The length of the CDR3 is 15 residues. The junction had 6 bases not matched to a gene; V was cut back by 6 bases and J by 2 bases. This chain's CDR3 is CASSEQGVGNQPQHF. The CDR3 DNA reads as TGTGCCAGCAGCGAACAGGGGGTGGGCAATCAGCCCCAGCATTTT.

The chain employs TRBV11-2 and TRBJ2-2, with D possibly matching TRBD1 (6 bases). Germline V gene sequence: CDR1 SGHAT, CDR2 FQNNGV. This CDR3 comprises 14 residues. Between the trimmed V and J ends, which lost 5 bases and 5 bases, there was a span of 12 bases. The CDR3 region is CASSPRTVTGELFF. CDR3 nucleotides: TGTGCCAGCAGCCCGAGGACAGTTACCGGGGAGCTGTTTTTT.

The V and J genes are TRBV19 and TRBJ2-1, with 9 positions matching TRBD2. This CDR3 spans 15 amino acids. V lost 4 bases to trimming and J lost 0 bases; unmatched junction nucleotides: 1. The germline CDR1 and CDR2 sequences are LNHDA and SQIVND (reference sequence). In DNA, the CDR3 is TGTGCCAGTAGTAGCGGGAGGGCCTCCTACAATGAGCAGTTCTTC. Its translation: CASSSGRASYNEQFF.

The chain couples TRBV2 to TRBJ1-2, with D unresolved. Between the trimmed V and J ends, which lost 1 base and 5 bases, there was a span of 17 bases. The CDR3 has 16 residues. Germline CDR1 SNHLY, CDR2 FYNNEI. This chain's CDR3 is CASSEVPGYSGYGYTF. The CDR3 DNA sequence: TGTGCCAGCAGTGAAGTGCCGGGGTATTCTGGGTATGGCTACACCTTC.

The genes are TRBV2 and TRBJ1-3, with TRBD1 identical over 7 bases. CDR1 and CDR2 (germline): SNHLY, FYNNEI. The CDR3 consists of 15 residues. Trimming took 5 bases from V and 7 from J; bases not matched to a gene: 11. The CDR3 is CASSTQGRMLNTIYF. CDR3 coding DNA: TGTGCCAGCAGTACACAGGGGAGGATGCTGAACACCATATATTTT.

The sample holds one count of this clone. This sequence joins TRBV10-2 and TRBJ2-2, with 9 bases aligning to TRBD1. Per germline, CDR1 WSHSY and CDR2 SAAADI. This CDR3 region has 17 residues. Trimming cost V 3 bases and J 5 bases; bases outside gene matches: 10. The CDR3 bases are TGCGCCAGCAGTGATATCATCGGGACAGGGTTAACCGGGGAGCTGTTTTTT. This encodes CASSDIIGTGLTGELFF.

The chain has TRBV4-1 and TRBJ2-7; TRBD2 matches at 14 bases. Germline V lookup: CDR1 MGHRA, CDR2 YSYEKL. V was pared by 6 bases and J by 7 bases, with 8 bases of the junction left unmatched. CDR3 length equals 15 residues. DNA of the CDR3: TGCGCCAGCAGACCGACTAGCGGGAGGGTCTGGGAGCAGTACTTC. Residues: CASRPTSGRVWEQYF.

The rearrangement uses TRBV29-1 and TRBJ1-2; 9 bases are a match to TRBD1. V trimming: 8 bases; J trimming: 0 bases; junction bases outside the gene matches: 4. The CDR3 is 13 amino acids. From germline, CDR1 is SQVTM and CDR2 ANQGSEA. The CDR3 coding sequence is TGCAGCTTCTGGACAGGGGCTAACTATGGCTACACCTTC. Protein sequence: CSFWTGANYGYTF.

This chain links TRBV5-6 with TRBJ2-4; 10 bases agree with TRBD1. The CDR3 is 16 amino acids. Germline V gene sequence: CDR1 SGHDT, CDR2 YYEEEE. J was trimmed by 1 base and V by 4 bases; bases with no gene match: 5. The CDR3 region is CASSGRDRGAKNIQYF. CDR3 nucleotide sequence: TGTGCCAGCAGCGGCCGGGACAGGGGTGCCAAAAACATTCAGTACTTC.

V usage is TRBV19 and J usage is TRBJ1-5; a possible D gene is TRBD1 (5 bases). Germline V gene sequence: CDR1 LNHDA, CDR2 SQIVND (reference sequence). Trimming shortened V by 3 bases and J by 2 bases, and 11 bases separated the two germline ends. This CDR3 contains 15 residues. In DNA, the CDR3 is TGTGCCAGTAGTATCTGGGGCATAGGCAATCAGCCCCAGCATTTT. It translates to CASSIWGIGNQPQHF.

The rearrangement joins TRBV12-3 or TRBV12-4 to TRBJ2-1; D call uncertain. Trimming stripped 2 bases from V and 7 bases from J, with 9 bases between. This CDR3 has 13 residues. CDR3 residues: CASSLNWWNEQFF. CDR3 nucleotide sequence: TGTGCCAGCAGTTTAAACTGGTGGAATGAGCAGTTCTTC.

The chain couples TRBV6-5 to TRBJ2-7; D uncertain. In germline, CDR1 is MNHEY, CDR2 SVGAGI. CDR3 size: 12 residues. The ends were cut back, 5 bases at V and 1 base at J, with 6 bases in the middle. The CDR3 spells CASSPPSYEQYV. The CDR3 DNA follows: TGTGCCAGCAGTCCCCCGTCCTACGAGCAGTACGTC.

The chain has TRBV27 and TRBJ1-4; D gene ambiguous. V lost 4 bases to trimming and J lost 10 bases, with 13 bases between them. Germline loops: CDR1 MNHEY, CDR2 SMNVEV (reference sequence). The CDR3 contains 13 residues. The CDR3: CASSSNRGGKLFF. CDR3 DNA: TGTGCCAGCAGTTCCAACCGGGGTGGAAAACTGTTTTTT. Using reference TRBV27 and TRBJ1-4 for the parts outside the CDR3, the full variable domain is EAQVTQNPRYLITVTGKKLTVTCSQNMNHEYMSWYRQDPGLGLRQIYYSMNVEVTDKGDVPEGYKVSRKEKRNFPLILESPSPNQTSLYFCASSSNRGGKLFFGSGTQLSVL.

V and J are TRBV5-1 and TRBJ2-2, with 7 bases fitting TRBD2. Germline V gene data show CDR1 as SGHRS and CDR2 as YFSETQ. Losses at the gene ends were 1 base for V and 1 base for J; bases not matched to a gene: 4. The CDR3 runs 16 residues. The CDR3 reads CASSLLPSGNTGELFF. As DNA, the CDR3 is TGCGCCAGCAGCTTGTTACCTAGCGGGAACACCGGGGAGCTGTTTTTT.

The J gene is TRBJ2-1, the V gene TRBV29-1; 12 positions agree with TRBD2. The CDR3 is made up of 15 amino acids. V was clipped by 7 bases and J by 7 bases; unmatched bases: 11. Per the germline V gene, CDR1 is SQVTM and CDR2 is ANQGSEA. CDR3 DNA: TGCAGCGCCTCCAGAGGGACTAGCGGGCCTAATGAGCAGTTCTTC. Amino acids: CSASRGTSGPNEQFF.

The rearrangement joins TRBV7-8 to TRBJ2-1; TRBD2 agrees at 7 bases. CDR1 and CDR2 (germline): SGHVS, FQNEAQ. V lost 10 bases and J lost 9; bases outside the gene matches: 15. This CDR3 has 14 residues. The CDR3 is CAIIGGTLNSEQFF. The CDR3 DNA reads as TGTGCCATCATCGGGGGGACTCTTAACAGTGAGCAGTTCTTC.

In nucleotides, the CDR3 is TGTGCCAGCAGCGAACTGGGGGCGGCCGCTAACTATGGCTACACCTTC. Its translation: CASSELGAAANYGYTF. V gene TRBV7-6 combines with J gene TRBJ1-2, with a weak D call TRBD1 (6 bases). The germline V gene encodes CDR1 SGHVS and CDR2 FNYEAQ. Trimming took off 5 bases at V and 0 bases at J, with 16 bases between the two ends. This CDR3 has 16 amino acids. The variable domain in full, with the rest retrieved from reference TRBV7-6 and TRBJ1-2, is GAGVSQSPRYKVTKRGQDVALRCDPISGHVSLYWYRQALGQGPEFLTYFNYEAQQDKSGLPNDRFSAERPEGSISTLTIQRTEQRDSAMYRCASSELGAAANYGYTFGSGTRLTVV.

This chain joins TRBV27 and TRBJ2-1, with 9 bases lining up with TRBD1. This CDR3 has 14 residues. In germline, CDR1 is MNHEY, CDR2 SMNVEV (reference sequence). Trimming cost V 5 bases and J 10 bases; bases outside gene matches: 9. Here the CDR3 reads CASSVIQGALEQFF. The CDR3 DNA follows: TGTGCCAGCAGTGTGATACAGGGGGCCCTCGAGCAGTTCTTC.

The chain joins TRBV12-5 to TRBJ1-3; a possible D gene is TRBD1 (5 bases). This CDR3 has 15 amino acids. Trimming cost V 6 bases and J 4 bases, with 16 bases left between them. Per the germline V gene, CDR1 is LGHNT and CDR2 is FRNRAP. CDR3 in amino acids: CASGPGAGIGNTIYF. The CDR3 nucleotides are TGTGCTAGTGGGCCTGGGGCGGGGATCGGAAACACCATATATTTT.

V gene TRBV27 combines with J gene TRBJ1-1; D is uncertain. In germline, CDR1 is MNHEY, CDR2 SMNVEV (reference sequence). This CDR3 spans 14 amino acids. Between the trimmed V and J ends, which lost 4 bases and 6 bases, there was a span of 15 bases. CDR3 in amino acids: CASSSPPLGAEAFF. CDR3 DNA sequence: TGTGCCAGCAGTTCCCCCCCCCTGGGCGCTGAAGCTTTCTTT.

A single count supports this clone. This rearrangement joins TRBV10-1 to TRBJ1-1, with D possibly TRBD1 on 6 matching bases. CDR3 size: 13 residues. Germline lookup yields CDR1 WNHNN and CDR2 SYGVQD (reference sequence). The V end lost 4 bases, the J end lost 4 bases, and 10 bases lay between the germline ends. In DNA, the CDR3 is TGCGCCAGCAGTGCGGGGGGCGGCACTGAAGCTTTCTTT. Protein sequence: CASSAGGGTEAFF.